Following are 26 T cell receptor beta chains from one sample sequenced in a study of control samples from healthy donors and cancer patients. Data came from immunoSEQ multiplex PCR; TCRdb stores just in-frame clones and leaves some out. The data contain 60,000 to 75,000 clones, roughly 85% of them singletons. Sequencing used blood. The origin of the receptors is a man in his forties in good health.

The CDR3 sequence is CASSLAGGPYEQYF. The CDR3 DNA reads as TGTGCCAGCAGTTTAGCGGGAGGACCCTACGAGCAGTACTTC. This sequence joins TRBV28 and TRBJ2-7; TRBD2 aligns across 8 bases. J was trimmed by 2 bases and V by 2 bases; bases with no gene match: 2. This CDR3 comprises 14 residues. Germline CDR1 is MDHEN and CDR2 is SYDVKM. Filled out from reference TRBV28 and TRBJ2-7, the complete variable domain reads DVKVTQSSRYLVKRTGEKVFLECVQDMDHENMFWYRQDPGLGLRLIYFSYDVKMKEKGDIPEGYSVSREKKERFSLILESASTNQTSMYLCASSLAGGPYEQYFGPGTRLTVT.

The chain uses TRBV7-2 and TRBJ1-5, with D possibly matching TRBD1 (5 bases). The CDR3 totals 15 residues. The V end was cut by 4 bases, the J end by 0 bases, with 10 bases between. Looked up from germline, CDR1 is SGHTA and CDR2 is FQGNSA. In DNA, the CDR3 is TGTGCCAGCAGCTGGGGGGTCAATAGCAATCAGCCCCAGCATTTT. Translating gives CASSWGVNSNQPQHF.

This chain uses TRBV5-6 with TRBJ1-5; a weak D match, TRBD1 (6 bases). The V end was cut by 6 bases, the J end by 3 bases, with 16 bases between. Germline assignment: CDR1 SGHDT and CDR2 YYEEEE. The CDR3 is 15 amino acids. CDR3 nucleotide sequence: TGTGCCAGCACCAGGGGAGGGCGTTCCAATCAGCCCCAGCATTTT. It translates to CASTRGGRSNQPQHF.

The rearrangement joins TRBV7-3 to TRBJ2-1; D may be TRBD2 (6 bases). CDR1 and CDR2 from the germline V gene are SGHTA and FQGTGA. The CDR3 spans 15 residues. Between the trimmed V and J ends, which lost 1 base and 7 bases, there was a span of 14 bases. CDR3 residues: CASSLNSGGVNEQFF. The DNA for the CDR3 is TGTGCCAGCAGCTTAAACTCCGGGGGTGTGAATGAGCAGTTCTTC.

The CDR3 DNA reads as TGCGCCAGCAGCTGGGGACAGGGGAACACTGAAGCTTTCTTT. Translation: CASSWGQGNTEAFF. V and J are TRBV5-1 and TRBJ1-1, with TRBD1 matching over 9 bases. Losses at the gene ends were 3 bases for V and 1 base for J; bases not matched to a gene: 1. Germline assignment: CDR1 SGHRS and CDR2 YFSETQ. CDR3 length: 14 amino acids. Using reference TRBV5-1 and TRBJ1-1 for the parts outside the CDR3, the full variable domain is KAGVTQTPRYLIKTRGQQVTLSCSPISGHRSVSWYQQTPGQGLQFLFEYFSETQRNKGNFPGRFSGRQFSNSRSEMNVSTLELGDSALYLCASSWGQGNTEAFFGQGTRLTVV.

CDR3 protein: CASSYSKWNTEAFF. DNA of the CDR3: TGTGCCAGCAGTTACTCGAAGTGGAACACTGAAGCTTTCTTT. This sequence joins TRBV6-5 and TRBJ1-1; D is undetermined. Germline V gene lookup returns CDR1 MNHEY and CDR2 SVGAGI. CDR3 length: 14 amino acids. The ends were cut back, 0 bases at V and 1 base at J, with 6 bases in the middle.

In DNA, the CDR3 is TGTGCCAGTAGTATCCGGGCCTTCATGAACACTGAAGCTTTCTTT. This gives the protein CASSIRAFMNTEAFF. The V and J genes are TRBV19 and TRBJ1-1, with unresolved D. The germline CDR1 and CDR2 sequences are LNHDA and SQIVND (reference sequence). The CDR3 runs to 15 residues. With 3 bases removed from V and 0 bases from J, the gap between germline ends came to 11 bases.

DNA for the CDR3: TGCAGCGTTGTGAGCGGGAGGGCCGTCGAGCAGTACTTC. It specifies CSVVSGRAVEQYF. V usage is TRBV29-1 and J usage is TRBJ2-7; the match to TRBD2 covers 10 bases. The J segment lost 6 bases and the V segment lost 4 bases, leaving 6 bases of the junction unmatched. Per germline, CDR1 SQVTM and CDR2 ANQGSEA. This CDR3 has 13 residues.

This chain links TRBV28 with TRBJ1-2; D not certain. Germline loops: CDR1 MDHEN, CDR2 SYDVKM. The CDR3 is 12 residues long. V lost 2 bases and J lost 5, with 6 bases in between. In DNA form, the CDR3 reads TGTGCCAGCAGTTTACTGCGATATGGCTACACCTTC. This codes for CASSLLRYGYTF.

Remarks on this clone: This sample also contains other DNA sequences that code for the same CDR3. V gene TRBV18 combines with J gene TRBJ1-2; TRBD1 is a possible D gene (5 bases). This CDR3 spans 15 amino acids. V shed 1 base and J shed 6 bases, with 15 bases lying between them. In germline, CDR1 is KGHSH, CDR2 LQKENI. CDR3 sequence reads: CASSPRAGGLDGYTF. CDR3 bases: TGTGCCAGCTCACCACGGGCGGGGGGTCTCGATGGCTACACCTTC.

The rearrangement links TRBV9 to TRBJ1-2, with D maybe TRBD1 (6 bases). There are 14 residues in the CDR3. Trimming pared 2 bases from V and 7 bases from J, leaving 15 bases between. Germline V gene lookup returns CDR1 SGDLS and CDR2 YYNGEE. DNA for the CDR3: TGTGCCAGCAGCGTGGCAGGGGCAAATGGTGGCTACACCTTC. Translating it yields CASSVAGANGGYTF.

The chain links TRBV3-1 (or the pseudogene TRBV3-2) to TRBJ2-5; 10 bases are a match to TRBD2. Germline V gene sequence: CDR1 LGHDT, CDR2 YNNKEL (reference sequence). V gave up 4 bases and J gave up 0 bases; unmatched junction bases: 5. There are 16 residues in the CDR3. CDR3 protein: CASSLTSGKYQETQYF. The CDR3 DNA follows: TGTGCCAGCAGCCTCACTAGCGGGAAGTACCAAGAGACCCAGTACTTC.

The chain couples TRBV4-3 to TRBJ1-5, with D tentatively TRBD1 (5 bases). V lost 6 bases and J 0 bases, leaving 12 bases between the germline ends. CDR1 and CDR2 (germline): LGHNA, YSLEER. The CDR3 is 15 amino acids. CDR3 nucleotides: TGCGCCAGCAGTCAGGGACCCAATAGCAATCAGCCCCAGCATTTT. It yields the protein CASSQGPNSNQPQHF.

The gene calls are TRBV3-1 (or the pseudogene TRBV3-2) and TRBJ2-7; 12 bases are shared with TRBD2. With V trimmed by 4 bases and J by 0 bases, 7 bases remained unmatched. From germline, CDR1 is LGHDT and CDR2 YNNKEL (reference sequence). The CDR3 covers 17 residues. DNA of the CDR3: TGTGCCAGCAGCCTGGGACTAGCGGGCCGTCCCTCCTACGAGCAGTACTTC. This sequence encodes CASSLGLAGRPSYEQYF.

The J gene is TRBJ2-7, the V gene TRBV2, with D unresolved. The CDR3 contains 16 residues. The germline CDR1 and CDR2 sequences are SNHLY and FYNNEI. V was pared by 2 bases and J by 1 base, with 15 bases between. The CDR3 DNA follows: TGTGCCAGCAGTGAATGGGGTGTAACAGTATCCTACGAGCAGTACTTC. It codes for CASSEWGVTVSYEQYF.

This clone was seen once. J is TRBJ2-3 and V is TRBV5-4, with TRBD2 identical over 12 bases. The junction had 4 bases not matched to a gene; V was cut back by 3 bases and J by 5 bases. This CDR3 spans 15 amino acids. Germline V lookup: CDR1 SGHNT, CDR2 YYREEE (reference sequence). The CDR3 region is CASSSTSGRIDTQYF. The DNA of the CDR3 is TGTGCCAGCAGCTCGACTAGCGGGAGAATAGATACGCAGTATTTT.

The chain uses TRBV16 and TRBJ2-2; D gene uncertain. Trimming removed 0 bases at V and 1 base at J, with 9 bases between. Germline CDR1 and CDR2: KGHSY and FQNENV. The CDR3 runs 16 residues. Here the CDR3 reads CASSQSKSGNTGELFF. Here the CDR3 DNA reads TGTGCCAGCAGCCAATCTAAATCGGGGAACACCGGGGAGCTGTTTTTT.

The CDR3 is CASSEQGSTGGEQFF. The CDR3 DNA is TGTGCCAGCAGTGAACAGGGATCGACGGGGGGAGAGCAGTTCTTC. This rearrangement joins TRBV6-1 to TRBJ2-1; 7 bases are shared with TRBD2. Germline CDR1 and CDR2: MNHNS and SASEGT. Trimming at V came to 2 bases and at J to 10 bases, leaving 11 bases not matched to a gene. This CDR3 contains 15 residues.

The chain recombines TRBV4-3 with TRBJ1-1; 9 bases fit TRBD1. This CDR3 is 15 amino acids long. Trimming at V came to 0 bases and at J to 8 bases, leaving 7 bases not matched to a gene. Germline CDR1 and CDR2: LGHNA and YSLEER. The CDR3 sequence: CASSQEYRGLAEAFF. The CDR3, as DNA: TGCGCCAGCAGCCAAGAATACAGGGGGCTTGCGGAAGCTTTCTTT.

V usage is TRBV5-6 and J usage is TRBJ1-1; 9 bases fit TRBD1. With V trimmed by 5 bases and J by 6 bases, 5 bases remained unmatched. From germline, CDR1 is SGHDT and CDR2 YYEEEE. This CDR3 is 13 amino acids long. The CDR3 loop reads CASRGTGLPEAFF. The CDR3 DNA follows: TGTGCCAGCAGGGGGACAGGGCTCCCTGAAGCTTTCTTT.

The V gene is TRBV13, the J gene TRBJ2-3; D unresolved. This CDR3 is built from 16 residues. V was shortened by 0 bases and J by 3 bases, with 13 bases between the two germline ends. Germline V gene sequence: CDR1 PRHDT, CDR2 FYEKMQ (reference sequence). The CDR3: CASSLGGIFVTDTQYF. DNA for the CDR3: TGTGCCAGCAGCTTAGGGGGGATCTTCGTGACAGATACGCAGTATTTT.

This clone was counted once. V gene TRBV7-2 combines with J gene TRBJ2-3, with D unresolved. The CDR3 sequence is 15 residues long. V shed 1 base and J shed 3 bases, with 11 bases lying between them. Germline CDR1 reads SGHTA; CDR2 reads FQGNSA. CDR3 DNA: TGTGCCAGCAGCTTAGTCGGGCCAAGGACAGATACGCAGTATTTT. Protein sequence: CASSLVGPRTDTQYF.

The chain combines TRBV9 with TRBJ1-1, with TRBD1 identical over 9 bases. CDR3 size: 18 residues. V lost 3 bases and J lost 1; bases outside the gene matches: 13. Germline V gene lookup returns CDR1 SGDLS and CDR2 YYNGEE. CDR3 nucleotide sequence: TGTGCCAGCAGCGCGATACTCACAGGGGGCGTAGGGAACACTGAAGCTTTCTTT. Protein: CASSAILTGGVGNTEAFF. The complete variable domain, with remaining parts taken from reference TRBV9 and TRBJ1-1, reads DSGVTQTPKHLITATGQRVTLRCSPRSGDLSVYWYQQSLDQGLQFLIQYYNGEERAKGNILERFSAQQFPDLHSELNLSSLELGDSALYFCASSAILTGGVGNTEAFFGQGTRLTVV.

The V gene is TRBV5-1, the J gene TRBJ2-1; 10 bases fit TRBD1. This CDR3 is built from 15 residues. The germline gives CDR1 SGHRS, CDR2 YFSETQ. Trimming at V came to 7 bases and at J to 4 bases, leaving 8 bases not matched to a gene. The CDR3 protein is CASRIGQGDYNEQFF. The CDR3 DNA sequence: TGCGCCAGCCGGATCGGACAGGGGGATTACAATGAGCAGTTCTTC.

About this clone: The germline gene is not matched at one end of the junction; a read error may be the cause. The J gene is TRBJ1-1, the V gene TRBV5-6; D is uncertain. The CDR3 totals 14 residues. From germline, CDR1 is SGHDT and CDR2 YYEEEE. The CDR3 reads CASSLARGNTEAFF. As DNA, the CDR3 is TGTGCCAGCAGTTTGGCGCGGGGGAACACTGAAGCTTTCTTT.

V gene TRBV6-2 or TRBV6-3 combines with J gene TRBJ1-4, with TRBD1 as a possible D gene (5 bases). CDR3 length equals 15 residues. From germline, CDR1 is MNHEY and CDR2 SVGEGT. Trimming pared 0 bases from V and 5 bases from J, leaving 10 bases between. In DNA, the CDR3 is TGTGCCAGCAGTTACTCGAAAGGGACCAATGAAAAACTGTTTTTT. It is translated as CASSYSKGTNEKLFF.